This TCR beta chain originates from a study of blood T cells in healthy people across ages. Study-wide results and caveats: In older individuals, TCR beta diversity per million T cells was lower, falling roughly linearly with age.

This clonotype showed up just once. Its antigen is unidentified. The authors ran a second PCR of 7 to 11 cycles using a sample-barcoded 5' primer and a J-beta primer mix. TCRdb re-called the 5' RACE reads with MiXCR, one entry per CDR3 protein. The repertoire has some 1.1 million distinct CDR3 sequences, more than 30% of them found once; the top ten carry about 12%. The germline gives CDR1 DFQATT, CDR2 SNEGSKA (reference sequence). The CDR3 extends over 15 amino acids. Trimming left V 2 bases short and J 2 bases short, with 15 bases between. The source is a man between 18 and 35 years old in good health. Material for sequencing was blood. This chain connects TRBV20-1 to TRBJ1-2, with D perhaps matching TRBD1 (6 bases). Here the CDR3 reads CSARLQGIKNYGYTF. CDR3 DNA sequence: TGCAGTGCTAGATTACAGGGAATTAAGAACTATGGCTACACCTTC.